Listed below are T cell receptor beta chains from one sample, sequenced in a study of monozygotic twins with inflammatory bowel disease. TCRdb reprocessed the 5' RACE reads and reports one entry per CDR3 protein, with no DNA. Recorded for this sample: 350,000 to 550,000 distinct CDR3 sequences. Input material: blood. The receptors originated from a human donor with ulcerative colitis or Crohn's disease, or a healthy co-twin of an affected twin (not recorded which). The CDR3 runs from the conserved cysteine through the conserved F or W.

j_call,cdr3_length,v_call,cdr3_aa
TRBJ1-1,14,TRBV19,CASRLPGLNTEAFF
TRBJ1-5,13,TRBV20-1,CSAPSRVNQPQHF
TRBJ2-1,13,TRBV27,CASSSIGSGEQFF
TRBJ2-1,14,TRBV20-1,CSASPGIAGKEQFF
TRBJ2-3,14,TRBV7-9,CASSLVGAADTQYF
TRBJ1-5,20,TRBV15,CATSGKTRDRGPYSNQPQHF
TRBJ1-1,16,TRBV5-1,CASSPSFRRGATEAFF
TRBJ2-7,15,TRBV4-3,CASSPLAGGVREQYF
TRBJ1-1,13,TRBV30,CAWSVGGNTEAFF
TRBJ2-1,15,TRBV10-3,CAISDPSKGLNEQFF
TRBJ2-7,15,TRBV5-1,CASSLWGEGTCEQYF
TRBJ2-7,14,TRBV5-5,CASSFLQLPHEQYF
TRBJ1-1,12,TRBV29-1,CSVEPGNTEAFF
TRBJ1-1,13,TRBV6-1,CASTNRLNTEAFF
TRBJ2-3,14,TRBV6-6,CASSSLGGADTQYF
TRBJ2-7,17,TRBV7-8,CASSFGHWTSGSYEQYF
TRBJ2-3,16,TRBV7-9,CASSSVAGEAGDTQYF
TRBJ2-5,12,TRBV28,CASNRGRGLAYF
TRBJ2-5,15,TRBV6-1,CASSIGRTPQETQYF
TRBJ2-3,12,TRBV5-1,CASSLETDTQYF
TRBJ2-1,14,TRBV28,CASSKTRSYNEQFF
TRBJ2-2,17,TRBV29-1,CSVEVPAGTSVSGELFF
TRBJ1-3,16,TRBV7-8,CASSLAEQGTGNTIYF
TRBJ2-2,13,TRBV29-1,CSVAGWDTGELFF
TRBJ2-1,15,TRBV24-1,CATSRRERSYNEQFF
TRBJ2-1,15,TRBV6-1,CASSPRVAGYNEQFF
TRBJ1-3,15,TRBV21-1,CASSKVDRAGNTIYF
TRBJ2-1,17,TRBV6-2/TRBV6-3,CASSYGEGGSSYNEQFF
TRBJ1-1,14,TRBV5-5,CASSAGTENTEAFF
TRBJ1-2,16,TRBV20-1,CSAGPPPDRGGYGYTF
TRBJ1-2,15,TRBV12-3/TRBV12-4,CASSRTGTAIGGYTF
TRBJ2-5,14,TRBV6-1,CASSDWGSQETQYF
TRBJ1-5,16,TRBV20-1,CSAAKGWGADSQPQHF
TRBJ2-7,13,TRBV10-3,CAIGGQRSYEQYF
TRBJ2-3,14,TRBV14,CASSQEPGTDTQYF
TRBJ2-7,15,TRBV6-1,CASSLPGGGYNEQYF
TRBJ1-3,15,TRBV18,CASSPGGLSGNTIYF
TRBJ2-5,11,TRBV20-1,CSPDRGETQYF
TRBJ2-1,15,TRBV24-1,CATSDPGGAYNEQFF
TRBJ2-3,13,TRBV7-2,CASSLGGGGVQYF
TRBJ1-3,17,TRBV11-2,CASSLHLGISSGNTIYF
TRBJ1-3,12,TRBV5-6,CASGGSGNTIYF
TRBJ2-7,13,TRBV7-9,CASQGLLSYEQYF
TRBJ2-7,14,TRBV4-2,CASSQERGPYEQYF
TRBJ2-7,13,TRBV7-3,CASSPWTGREQYF
TRBJ2-5,12,TRBV6-5,CASRRAQETQYF
TRBJ2-6,19,TRBV27,CASSRIGLAGPSGANVLTF
TRBJ2-7,14,TRBV13,CASSRRQTPYEQYF
TRBJ2-3,14,TRBV3-1,CASSLRLATDTQYF
TRBJ1-2,13,TRBV12-3/TRBV12-4,CASSFDGSYGYTF
TRBJ2-1,14,TRBV12-3/TRBV12-4,CASSSGGSYNEQFF
TRBJ1-2,14,TRBV4-1,CASSPQVAGYGYTF